The next 32 T cell receptor beta chains were all read from a single sample in a study of cytomegalovirus exposure and HLA in healthy donors. The PCR made use of 60 Vbeta and 13 Jbeta primers. Using immunoSEQ multiplex PCR, the repertoire was profiled, and TCRdb retains in-frame clones only, with some absent. The repertoire consists of nearly 110,000 clones, with 70% to 80% occurring once and the leading ten covering 3.5% to 4%. Sample: PBMCs. The receptors here all came from a man aged 55 to 70 in good health and CMV-seronegative.

This clone is a singleton in its sample. The chain's CDR3 is CASSDYGVPNQPQHF. CDR3 DNA: TGTGCCAGCAGTGATTACGGGGTGCCAAATCAGCCCCAGCATTTT. The chain recombines TRBV2 with TRBJ1-5; D is uncertain. Germline CDR1 and CDR2: SNHLY and FYNNEI. V gave up 3 bases and J gave up 4 bases, with 13 bases separating them. The CDR3 contains 15 residues. The whole variable domain, filled in from reference TRBV2 and TRBJ1-5, reads EPEVTQTPSHQVTQMGQEVILRCVPISNHLYFYWYRQILGQKVEFLVSFYNNEISEKSEIFDDQFSVERPDGSNFTLKIRSTKLEDSAMYFCASSDYGVPNQPQHFGDGTRLSIL.

The chain combines TRBV5-4 with TRBJ2-1; unclear D gene. The CDR3 spans 14 residues. V was shortened by 0 bases and J by 5 bases, with 9 bases between the two germline ends. CDR1 is SGHNT, CDR2 YYREEE, per germline (reference sequence). This CDR3 reads CASSLASQDNEQFF. The CDR3 DNA reads as TGTGCCAGCAGCTTGGCCTCTCAGGACAATGAGCAGTTCTTC.

The J gene is TRBJ1-5, the V gene TRBV30; weak D call: TRBD1 (6 bases). The CDR3 is 15 amino acids. Germline V CDR1 and CDR2: GTSNPN, SVGIG (reference sequence). The V gene lost 0 bases and the J gene lost 6 bases, with 15 bases spanning the gap. In DNA, the CDR3 is TGTGCCTGGAGTGTACAGGGCGGGGGGAGTCAGCCCCAGCATTTT. Protein sequence: CAWSVQGGGSQPQHF.

This clone was seen a few times. The chain carries TRBV18 and TRBJ1-5; D unresolved. This CDR3 contains 16 residues. V gave up 3 bases and J gave up 1 base, with 13 bases separating them. Germline V CDR1 and CDR2: KGHSH, LQKENI. The CDR3 loop is CASSPAGVGSNQPQHF. CDR3 sequence (DNA): TGTGCCAGCTCACCTGCGGGTGTAGGGAGCAATCAGCCCCAGCATTTT.

This clone was counted only a few times. The genes are TRBV7-9 and TRBJ1-1, with 10 bases identical to TRBD1. The ends lost 3 bases at V and 5 bases at J; junction bases unmatched: 6. The CDR3 has 15 amino acids. Per germline, CDR1 SEHNR and CDR2 FQNEAQ (reference sequence). The CDR3 DNA reads TGTGCCAGCAGCTTCCGGGACAGGGGAAGGACTGAAGCTTTCTTT. Protein product: CASSFRDRGRTEAFF.

The chain is built from TRBV19 and TRBJ1-4; D may be TRBD1 (5 bases). Between the trimmed V and J ends, which lost 1 base and 4 bases, there was a span of 10 bases. Germline lookup yields CDR1 LNHDA and CDR2 SQIVND (reference sequence). This CDR3 has 15 amino acids. The CDR3 reads CASSIVGTVNEKLFF. CDR3 DNA: TGTGCCAGTAGTATAGTAGGGACTGTTAATGAAAAACTGTTTTTT. Using reference TRBV19 and TRBJ1-4 for the parts outside the CDR3, the full variable domain is DGGITQSPKYLFRKEGQNVTLSCEQNLNHDAMYWYRQDPGQGLRLIYYSQIVNDFQKGDIAEGYSVSREKKESFPLTVTSAQKNPTAFYLCASSIVGTVNEKLFFGSGTQLSVL.

This rearrangement joins TRBV6-1 to TRBJ2-5; D perhaps matches TRBD2 (6 bases). The germline CDR1 and CDR2 sequences are MNHNS and SASEGT. V was cut by 7 bases and J by 2 bases, with 14 bases left in between. This CDR3 contains 14 residues. The CDR3 region has the DNA TGTGCCAGCACCGCATGGGGGGAACAAGAGACCCAGTACTTC. Amino acid sequence: CASTAWGEQETQYF.

This chain joins TRBV4-3 and TRBJ2-1; tentative D call: TRBD1 (5 bases). V lost 3 bases to trimming and J lost 4 bases, with 10 bases between them. Germline V gene data show CDR1 as LGHNA and CDR2 as YSLEER. The CDR3 has 14 amino acids. As DNA, the CDR3 is TGCGCCAGCAGCCAGCTCGCAGGGTACAATGAGCAGTTCTTC. This translates into CASSQLAGYNEQFF.

This sequence joins TRBV6-1 and TRBJ1-6; D is perhaps TRBD1 (5 bases). V lost 10 bases and J 6 bases, leaving 16 bases between the germline ends. In germline, CDR1 is MNHNS, CDR2 SASEGT. This CDR3 contains 14 residues. CDR3 in amino acids: CATSGGLLNSPLHF. As DNA, the CDR3 is TGTGCCACCAGCGGGGGACTACTTAATTCACCCCTCCACTTT.

The chain employs TRBV27 and TRBJ2-7, with 8 nucleotides matching TRBD2. The CDR3 contains 16 residues. J was trimmed by 3 bases and V by 5 bases; bases with no gene match: 12. Germline CDR1 MNHEY, CDR2 SMNVEV (reference sequence). The CDR3 sequence: CASSLTKRGPGYEQYF. The CDR3 nucleotides read TGTGCCAGCAGTCTAACTAAGCGGGGGCCGGGCTACGAGCAGTACTTC.

This clone was detected only a few times. CDR3 DNA sequence: TGCGCCAGCAGCTTGGGTCTAGCGGGGGGGAAGGTCTCCTACGAGCAGTACGTC. This gives the protein CASSLGLAGGKVSYEQYV. This chain connects TRBV5-1 to TRBJ2-7; 12 positions agree with TRBD2. The V and J ends lost 0 bases and 0 bases, in that order; junction bases with no gene match: 7. The germline V gene has CDR1 SGHRS and CDR2 YFSETQ. The CDR3 contains 18 residues.

The chain couples TRBV28 to TRBJ1-5; maybe TRBD1 (6 bases). Trimming pared 4 bases from V and 6 bases from J, leaving 16 bases between. The CDR3 runs 15 residues. Germline assignment: CDR1 MDHEN and CDR2 SYDVKM. For the CDR3, the DNA is TGTGCCAGCAGTTATGGGGGACAAAGTTCTCAGCCCCAGCATTTT. Its translation is CASSYGGQSSQPQHF.

V gene TRBV6-1 combines with J gene TRBJ2-1, with TRBD2 identical over 9 bases. J was trimmed by 9 bases and V by 4 bases; bases with no gene match: 7. Germline V CDR1 and CDR2: MNHNS, SASEGT. CDR3 length equals 14 residues. CDR3 region: CASSGLAEVGEQFF. The CDR3 nucleotides are TGTGCCAGCAGTGGACTAGCGGAAGTGGGTGAGCAGTTCTTC.

The chain couples TRBV7-2 to TRBJ1-2, with D possibly being TRBD1 (5 bases). The CDR3 sequence is 13 residues long. CDR1 is SGHTA, CDR2 FQGNSA, per germline. Trimming took 7 bases from V and 0 from J, leaving 9 bases between them. CDR3 DNA: TGTGCCAGCACCGTAGGGGCTAACTATGGCTACACCTTC. Amino acid sequence: CASTVGANYGYTF.

This chain connects TRBV25-1 to TRBJ2-2; TRBD1 matches at 7 bases. Germline CDR1 and CDR2: MGHDK and SYGVNS. The CDR3 loop spans 16 amino acids. The J segment lost 0 bases and the V segment lost 1 base, leaving 2 bases of the junction unmatched. The DNA of the CDR3 is TGTGCCAGCAGTGAATCCGGGACAGCGAACACCGGGGAGCTGTTTTTT. It codes for CASSESGTANTGELFF.

This chain joins TRBV7-8 and TRBJ1-4, with TRBD1 matching 8 bases. The CDR3 sequence is 18 residues long. Unmatched junction bases numbered 7, after V lost 1 base and J lost 0 bases. Germline V gene sequence: CDR1 SGHVS, CDR2 FQNEAQ. CDR3 nucleotides: TGTGCCAGCAGCTTAGAACGGGACAGGATTGCAACTAATGAAAAACTGTTTTTT. Its translation: CASSLERDRIATNEKLFF.

The chain carries TRBV5-1 and TRBJ1-4, with D maybe TRBD1 (5 bases). The V and J ends lost 5 bases and 0 bases respectively, with 17 bases between them. This CDR3 contains 17 residues. Germline lookup yields CDR1 SGHRS and CDR2 YFSETQ. CDR3 sequence reads: CASSPTLQQATNEKLFF. CDR3 nucleotide sequence: TGCGCCAGCAGTCCAACCCTCCAACAGGCAACTAATGAAAAACTGTTTTTT. The full variable domain, in which reference TRBV5-1 and TRBJ1-4 provide the parts outside the CDR3, is KAGVTQTPRYLIKTRGQQVTLSCSPISGHRSVSWYQQTPGQGLQFLFEYFSETQRNKGNFPGRFSGRQFSNSRSEMNVSTLELGDSALYLCASSPTLQQATNEKLFFGSGTQLSVL.

V is TRBV6-4 and J is TRBJ2-1; possible D gene TRBD2, 5 bases. V lost 3 bases to trimming and J lost 5 bases, with 11 bases between them. Germline V gives CDR1 MRHNA, CDR2 SNTAGT. This CDR3 is built from 14 residues. Written as DNA, the CDR3 is TGTGCCAGCAGTGAACAATGGGGAGACAATGAGCAGTTCTTC. Protein sequence: CASSEQWGDNEQFF.

J is TRBJ2-2 and V is TRBV7-3; D might be TRBD2 (6 bases). The CDR3 spans 15 residues. Germline V gene data show CDR1 as SGHTA and CDR2 as FQGTGA. Trimming shortened V by 4 bases and J by 4 bases, and 13 bases separated the two germline ends. The CDR3 DNA reads TGTGCCAGCAGCTCGGGGCAGGGAGGCACCGGGGAGCTGTTTTTT. It yields the protein CASSSGQGGTGELFF.

The chain carries TRBV4-3 and TRBJ2-1, with TRBD2 matching 12 bases. The V segment lost 1 base and the J segment 6 bases; nucleotides outside the gene matches: 4. This CDR3 region has 16 residues. Germline V gene lookup returns CDR1 LGHNA and CDR2 YSLEER. The CDR3 spells CASSQGLAGAFNEQFF. For the CDR3, the DNA is TGCGCCAGCAGCCAAGGACTAGCGGGGGCCTTCAATGAGCAGTTCTTC.

The chain uses TRBV5-1 and TRBJ2-5, with D perhaps TRBD1 (8 bases). Germline lookup yields CDR1 SGHRS and CDR2 YFSETQ. The CDR3 extends over 14 amino acids. The V end lost 4 bases, the J end lost 4 bases, and 14 bases lay between the germline ends. In DNA, the CDR3 is TGCGCCAGCAGCCCGGACAGGGAGGGAGAGACCCAGTACTTC. Protein sequence: CASSPDREGETQYF.

The chain joins TRBV11-3 to TRBJ2-5; D may be TRBD1 (8 bases). In germline, CDR1 is SGHNT, CDR2 YENEEA. V lost 1 base and J lost 2, with 14 bases in between. The CDR3 is 16 residues long. The CDR3 loop reads CASSLGTGGLQETQYF. DNA for the CDR3: TGTGCCAGCAGCTTAGGAACAGGGGGACTACAAGAGACCCAGTACTTC.

This clone was seen a few times. V is TRBV7-2 and J is TRBJ2-1, with TRBD2 as a possible D gene (5 bases). CDR1 is SGHTA and CDR2 is FQGNSA in the germline V gene. Trimming left V 8 bases short and J 5 bases short, with 16 bases between. The CDR3 runs to 14 residues. CDR3 sequence (DNA): TGTGCCAGCTTACGCTACGGAGCGGACAATGAGCAGTTCTTC. Encoded protein: CASLRYGADNEQFF.

This clone was picked up one time. This chain uses TRBV7-2 with TRBJ2-2, with D perhaps TRBD1 (5 bases). The germline V and J ends were trimmed by 0 bases and 7 bases, with 12 bases remaining between them. The CDR3 runs to 15 residues. The germline V gene has CDR1 SGHTA and CDR2 FQGNSA. The CDR3, as DNA: TGTGCCAGCAGCTTAGCCTCAGGGAATAACGGGGAGCTGTTTTTT. This translates into CASSLASGNNGELFF.

The chain carries TRBV7-9 and TRBJ1-2; D unclear. The CDR3 is made up of 13 amino acids. V lost 5 bases and J lost 2, with 9 bases in between. Germline V gene sequence: CDR1 SEHNR, CDR2 FQNEAQ (reference sequence). The DNA for the CDR3 is TGTGCCAGCAGCCCGGACTCAAACTATGGCTACACCTTC. This encodes CASSPDSNYGYTF.

CDR3 protein: CASSLGELEQYV. In nucleotides, the CDR3 is TGTGCCAGCAGCTTAGGGGAACTCGAGCAGTACGTC. The chain combines TRBV5-4 with TRBJ2-7, with D maybe TRBD1 (5 bases). V was clipped by 2 bases and J by 6 bases, with 9 bases between them. The CDR3 runs to 12 residues. Germline V lookup: CDR1 SGHNT, CDR2 YYREEE (reference sequence).

This clone was picked up a small number of times. The CDR3 DNA reads TGCAGCGTGGGGACTAGCGGCCCCCTCACCGGGGAGCTGTTTTTT. It codes for CSVGTSGPLTGELFF. This chain joins TRBV29-1 and TRBJ2-2, with 11 bases lining up with TRBD2. Germline trimming cut 6 bases from V and 4 bases from J; bases unmatched to any gene: 7. Looked up from germline, CDR1 is SQVTM and CDR2 is ANQGSEA. CDR3 length equals 15 residues.

This chain connects TRBV18 to TRBJ1-1; the D gene is possibly TRBD1 (5 bases). The CDR3 totals 13 residues. From germline, CDR1 is KGHSH and CDR2 LQKENI. Trimming removed 0 bases at V and 7 bases at J, with 9 bases between. Written as DNA, the CDR3 is TGTGCCAGCTCACCACCAGGGGCAAGTGAAGCTTTCTTT. Amino acid sequence: CASSPPGASEAFF.

The chain carries TRBV6-5 and TRBJ2-1, with D unclear. CDR1 is MNHEY, CDR2 SVGAGI, per germline. With 0 bases removed from V and 10 bases from J, the gap between germline ends came to 13 bases. The CDR3 is 14 residues long. The DNA of the CDR3 is TGTGCCAGCAGTTACTCGAAAGCGTCCTCCGAGCAGTTCTTC. Protein product: CASSYSKASSEQFF.

This sequence joins TRBV5-6 and TRBJ1-1; maybe TRBD1 (5 bases). The germline CDR1 and CDR2 sequences are SGHDT and YYEEEE. This CDR3 contains 17 residues. Trimming took off 5 bases at V and 4 bases at J, with 24 bases between the two ends. The DNA of the CDR3 is TGTGCCAGCAGATCCCGAGGGGAGGGGCCGCGGGGCACTGAAGCTTTCTTT. Amino acid sequence: CASRSRGEGPRGTEAFF.

The chain combines TRBV10-3 with TRBJ2-5; no firm D call. Trimming shortened V by 5 bases and J by 2 bases, and 6 bases separated the two germline ends. CDR3 length equals 12 residues. Germline V gene data show CDR1 as ENHRY and CDR2 as SYGVKD. CDR3: CAISNEQETQYF. The CDR3 DNA reads TGTGCCATCAGTAACGAGCAAGAGACCCAGTACTTC.

The chain recombines TRBV7-6 with TRBJ1-6; D unresolved. The CDR3 is made up of 14 amino acids. Germline V lookup: CDR1 SGHVS, CDR2 FNYEAQ. Between the trimmed V and J ends, which lost 1 base and 10 bases, there was a span of 11 bases. CDR3: CASSLDISQSPLHF. The CDR3 nucleotides read TGTGCCAGCAGCTTAGACATATCTCAATCACCCCTCCACTTT.